This T cell receptor (beta chain) came from a study of cytomegalovirus exposure and HLA in healthy donors. The study, taken as a whole, reports: Later genetic work tied a missense DCLRE1C variant to beta-chain V and J trimming. Most of the TCR beta V segments (in an earlier analysis) were productive either about 87% or about 30% of the time. Excluded were some V segments that proved indistinguishable, including TRBV6-2 and TRBV6-3. In a later analysis, a genetic analysis reported fewer productive-TCR N-insertions in an Asian-associated ancestry cluster than the cohort average.

PCR involved 60 Vbeta and 13 Jbeta primers. Generated by immunoSEQ multiplex PCR, the TCRdb table keeps only in-frame clones and is missing some. Among some 170,000 clones listed, about 81% were seen once. This clone was seen only a few times. Antigen unknown. Germline-derived CDR1 and CDR2 are MNHNY and SVGAGI (reference sequence). V lost 4 bases and J lost 5, with 15 bases in between. CDR3 size: 15 residues. The chain employs TRBV6-6 and TRBJ2-1, with D perhaps matching TRBD1 (7 bases). Specimen: PBMCs. The clonotype was recovered from a woman aged 30 to 39 in good health and CMV-seronegative. DNA of the CDR3: TGTGCCAGCAGTTCCCGTCAGGGGGGTAACAATGAGCAGTTCTTC. Protein: CASSSRQGGNNEQFF.